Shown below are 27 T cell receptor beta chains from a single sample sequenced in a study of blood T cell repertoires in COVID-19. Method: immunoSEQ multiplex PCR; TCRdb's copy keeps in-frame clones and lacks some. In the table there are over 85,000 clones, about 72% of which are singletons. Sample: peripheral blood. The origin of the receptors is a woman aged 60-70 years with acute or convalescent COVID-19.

CDR3 protein: CASSLGNYGYTF. CDR3 nucleotide sequence: TGCGCCAGCAGCCTCGGGAACTATGGCTACACCTTC. This rearrangement joins TRBV5-1 to TRBJ1-2; unclear D gene. This CDR3 region has 12 residues. The germline V and J ends were trimmed by 4 bases and 2 bases, with 6 bases remaining between them. Per the germline V gene, CDR1 is SGHRS and CDR2 is YFSETQ.

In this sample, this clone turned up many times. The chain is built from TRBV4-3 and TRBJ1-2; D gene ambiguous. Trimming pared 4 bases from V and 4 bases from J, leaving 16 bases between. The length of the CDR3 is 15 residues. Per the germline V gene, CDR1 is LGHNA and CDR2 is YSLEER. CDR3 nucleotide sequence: TGCGCCAGCAGCCCGGGGAGGGTCCCAATCTATGGCTACACCTTC. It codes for CASSPGRVPIYGYTF.

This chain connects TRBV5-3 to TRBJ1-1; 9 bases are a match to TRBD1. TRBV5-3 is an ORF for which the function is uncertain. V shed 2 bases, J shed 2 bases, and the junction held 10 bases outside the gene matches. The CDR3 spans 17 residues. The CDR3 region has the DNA TGTGCCAGAAGCTTCACAGGGGGCGCATCCTTTAACACTGAAGCTTTCTTT. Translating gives CARSFTGGASFNTEAFF.

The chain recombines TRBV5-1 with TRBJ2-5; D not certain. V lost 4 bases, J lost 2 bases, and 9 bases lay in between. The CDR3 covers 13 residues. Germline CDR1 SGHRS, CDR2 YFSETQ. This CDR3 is CASSPLAQETQYF. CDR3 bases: TGCGCCAGCAGCCCCCTGGCACAAGAGACCCAGTACTTC.

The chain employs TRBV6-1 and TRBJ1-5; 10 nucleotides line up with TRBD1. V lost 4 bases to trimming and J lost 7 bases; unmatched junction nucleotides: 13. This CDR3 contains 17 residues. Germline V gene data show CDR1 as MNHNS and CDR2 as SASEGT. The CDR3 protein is CASSGVGDRGRWQPQHF. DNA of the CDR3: TGTGCCAGCAGTGGGGTTGGGGACAGGGGACGTTGGCAGCCCCAGCATTTT.

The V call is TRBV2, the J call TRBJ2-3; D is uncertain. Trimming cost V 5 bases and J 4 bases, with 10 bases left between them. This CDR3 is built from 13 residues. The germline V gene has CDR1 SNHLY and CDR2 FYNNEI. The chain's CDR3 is CASSWAVADTQYF. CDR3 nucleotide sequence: TGTGCCAGCAGTTGGGCCGTAGCAGATACGCAGTATTTT.

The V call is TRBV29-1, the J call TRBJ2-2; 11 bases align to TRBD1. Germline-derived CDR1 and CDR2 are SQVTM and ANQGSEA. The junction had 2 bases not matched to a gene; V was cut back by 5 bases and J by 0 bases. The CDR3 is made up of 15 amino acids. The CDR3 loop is CSVRGQGANTGELFF. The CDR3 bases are TGCAGCGTTCGGGGACAGGGGGCGAACACCGGGGAGCTGTTTTTT.

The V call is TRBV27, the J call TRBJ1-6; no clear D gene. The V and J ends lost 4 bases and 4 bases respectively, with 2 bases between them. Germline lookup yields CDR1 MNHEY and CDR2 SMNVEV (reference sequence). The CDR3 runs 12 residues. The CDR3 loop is CASSSYNSPLHF. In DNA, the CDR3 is TGTGCCAGCAGTTCTTATAATTCACCCCTCCACTTT.

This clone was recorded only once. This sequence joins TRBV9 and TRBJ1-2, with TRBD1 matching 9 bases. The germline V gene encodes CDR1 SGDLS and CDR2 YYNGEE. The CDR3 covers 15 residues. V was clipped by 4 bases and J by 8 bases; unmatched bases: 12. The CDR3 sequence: CASSSTGQGLRGYTF. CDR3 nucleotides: TGTGCCAGCAGCTCCACGGGACAGGGTCTACGCGGCTACACCTTC. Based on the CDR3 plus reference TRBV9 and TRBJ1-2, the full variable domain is DSGVTQTPKHLITATGQRVTLRCSPRSGDLSVYWYQQSLDQGLQFLIQYYNGEERAKGNILERFSAQQFPDLHSELNLSSLELGDSALYFCASSSTGQGLRGYTFGSGTRLTVV.

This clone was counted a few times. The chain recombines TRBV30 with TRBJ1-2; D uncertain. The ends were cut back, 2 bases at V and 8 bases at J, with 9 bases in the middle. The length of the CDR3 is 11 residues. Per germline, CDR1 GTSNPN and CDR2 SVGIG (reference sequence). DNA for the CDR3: TGTGCCTGGAGTAAGTCAGTCGGCTACACCTTC. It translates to CAWSKSVGYTF.

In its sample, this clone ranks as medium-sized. CDR3 bases: TGTGCCTGGAGTGTAGGGGAGGGAAGCACTGAAGCTTTCTTT. Residues: CAWSVGEGSTEAFF. The genes are TRBV30 and TRBJ1-1; D possibly corresponds to TRBD1 (5 bases). Looked up from germline, CDR1 is GTSNPN and CDR2 is SVGIG (reference sequence). Trimming removed 0 bases at V and 4 bases at J, with 12 bases between. The CDR3 covers 14 residues.

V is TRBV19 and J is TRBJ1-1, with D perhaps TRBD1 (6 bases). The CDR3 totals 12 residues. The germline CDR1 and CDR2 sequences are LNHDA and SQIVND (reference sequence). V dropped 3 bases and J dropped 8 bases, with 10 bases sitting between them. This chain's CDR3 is CASSILTGEAFF. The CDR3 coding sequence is TGTGCCAGTAGTATTCTTACAGGGGAAGCTTTCTTT.

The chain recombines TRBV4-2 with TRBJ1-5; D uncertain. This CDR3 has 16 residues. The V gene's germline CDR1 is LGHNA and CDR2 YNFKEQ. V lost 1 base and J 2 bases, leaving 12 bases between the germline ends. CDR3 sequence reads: CASSQGVVTGNQPQHF. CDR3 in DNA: TGTGCCAGCAGCCAAGGAGTCGTTACGGGCAATCAGCCCCAGCATTTT.

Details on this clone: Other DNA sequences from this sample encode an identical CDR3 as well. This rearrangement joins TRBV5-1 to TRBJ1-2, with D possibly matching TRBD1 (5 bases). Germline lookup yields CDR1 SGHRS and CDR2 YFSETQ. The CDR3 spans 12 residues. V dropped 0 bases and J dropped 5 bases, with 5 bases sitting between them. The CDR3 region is CASSLAGYGYTF. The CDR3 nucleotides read TGCGCCAGCAGCTTGGCAGGGTATGGCTACACCTTC.

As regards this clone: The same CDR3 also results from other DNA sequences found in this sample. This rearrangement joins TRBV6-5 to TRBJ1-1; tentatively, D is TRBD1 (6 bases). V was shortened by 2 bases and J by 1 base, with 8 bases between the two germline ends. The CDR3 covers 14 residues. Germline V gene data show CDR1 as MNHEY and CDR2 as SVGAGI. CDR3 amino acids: CASSYLQGNTEAFF. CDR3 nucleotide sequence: TGTGCCAGCAGTTACCTACAGGGGAACACTGAAGCTTTCTTT.

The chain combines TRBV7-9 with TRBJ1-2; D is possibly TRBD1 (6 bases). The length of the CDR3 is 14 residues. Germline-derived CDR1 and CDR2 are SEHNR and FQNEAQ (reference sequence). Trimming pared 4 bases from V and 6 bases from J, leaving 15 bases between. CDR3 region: CASSSRGGGDGYTF. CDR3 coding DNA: TGTGCCAGCAGCTCCAGGGGTGGGGGAGATGGCTACACCTTC.

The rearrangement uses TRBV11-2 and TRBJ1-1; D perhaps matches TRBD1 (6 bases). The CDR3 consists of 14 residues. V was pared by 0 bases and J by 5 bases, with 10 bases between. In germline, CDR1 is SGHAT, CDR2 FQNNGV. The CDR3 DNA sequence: TGTGCCAGCAGCTTAGAGACAGACAGGACTGAAGCTTTCTTT. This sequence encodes CASSLETDRTEAFF.

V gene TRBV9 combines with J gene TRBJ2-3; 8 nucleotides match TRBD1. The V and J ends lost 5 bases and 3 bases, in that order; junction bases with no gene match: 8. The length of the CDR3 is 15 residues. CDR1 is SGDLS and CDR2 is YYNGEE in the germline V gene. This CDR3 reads CASSTGGSSTDTQYF. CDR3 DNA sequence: TGTGCCAGCAGTACAGGGGGGTCCTCGACAGATACGCAGTATTTT. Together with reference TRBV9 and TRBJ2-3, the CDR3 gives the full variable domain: DSGVTQTPKHLITATGQRVTLRCSPRSGDLSVYWYQQSLDQGLQFLIQYYNGEERAKGNILERFSAQQFPDLHSELNLSSLELGDSALYFCASSTGGSSTDTQYFGPGTRLTVL.

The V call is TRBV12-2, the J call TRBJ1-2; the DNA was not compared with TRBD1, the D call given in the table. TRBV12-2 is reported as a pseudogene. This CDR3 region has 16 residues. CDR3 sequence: CASRPDSTLSNYGYTF. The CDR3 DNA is TGTGCAAGTCGCCCGGACAGCACACTTTCTAACTATGGCTACACCTTC.

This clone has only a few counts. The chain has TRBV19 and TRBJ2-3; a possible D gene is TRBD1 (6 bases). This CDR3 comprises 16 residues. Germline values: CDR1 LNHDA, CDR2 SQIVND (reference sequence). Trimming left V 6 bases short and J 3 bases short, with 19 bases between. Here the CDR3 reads CASSRTRQVVTDTQYF. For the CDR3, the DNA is TGTGCCAGTAGCAGGACGAGACAGGTTGTAACAGATACGCAGTATTTT.

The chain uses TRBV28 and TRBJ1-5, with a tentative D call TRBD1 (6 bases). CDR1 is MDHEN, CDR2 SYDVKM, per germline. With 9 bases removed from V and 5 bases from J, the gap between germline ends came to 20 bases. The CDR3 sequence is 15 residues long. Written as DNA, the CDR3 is TGTGCCAGTTTAACCTCGCAGGGGATCCATCAGCCCCAGCATTTT. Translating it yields CASLTSQGIHQPQHF.

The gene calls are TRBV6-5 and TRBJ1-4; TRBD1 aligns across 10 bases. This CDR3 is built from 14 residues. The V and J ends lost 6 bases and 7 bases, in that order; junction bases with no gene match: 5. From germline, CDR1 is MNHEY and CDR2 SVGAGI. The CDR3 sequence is CASRPGTGAEKLFF. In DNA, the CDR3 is TGTGCCAGCAGACCCGGGACAGGGGCTGAAAAACTGTTTTTT.

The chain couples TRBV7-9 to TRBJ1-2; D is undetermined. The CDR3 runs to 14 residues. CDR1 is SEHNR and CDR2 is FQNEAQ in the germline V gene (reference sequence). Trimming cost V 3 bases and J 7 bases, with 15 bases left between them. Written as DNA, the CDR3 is TGTGCCAGCAGCTTTTACGGCGGAAACCCTGGCTACACCTTC. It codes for CASSFYGGNPGYTF.

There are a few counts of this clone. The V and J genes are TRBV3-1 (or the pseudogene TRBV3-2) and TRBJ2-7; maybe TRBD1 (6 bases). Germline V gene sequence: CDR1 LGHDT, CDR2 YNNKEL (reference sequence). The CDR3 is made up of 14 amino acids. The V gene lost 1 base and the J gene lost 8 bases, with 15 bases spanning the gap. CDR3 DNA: TGTGCCAGCAGCCAAGGGGACATACCTACGAAGCAGTACTTC. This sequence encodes CASSQGDIPTKQYF.

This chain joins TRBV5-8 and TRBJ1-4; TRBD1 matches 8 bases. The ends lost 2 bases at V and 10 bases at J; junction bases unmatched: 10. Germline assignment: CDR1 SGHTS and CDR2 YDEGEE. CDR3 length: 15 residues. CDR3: CASSFNRQGSRKLFF. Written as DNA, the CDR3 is TGTGCCAGCAGCTTTAACCGACAGGGGTCTCGAAAACTGTTTTTT. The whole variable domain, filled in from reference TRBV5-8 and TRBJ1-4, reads EAGVTQSPTHLIKTRGQQATLRCSPISGHTSVYWYQQALGLGLQFLLWYDEGEERNRGNFPPRFSGRQFPNYSSELNVNALELEDSALYLCASSFNRQGSRKLFFGSGTQLSVL.

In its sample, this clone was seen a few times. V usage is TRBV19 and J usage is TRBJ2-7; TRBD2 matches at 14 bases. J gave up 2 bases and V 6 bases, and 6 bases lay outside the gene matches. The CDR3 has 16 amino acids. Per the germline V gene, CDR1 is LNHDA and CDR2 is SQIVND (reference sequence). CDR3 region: CASSFGTSGGTYEQYF. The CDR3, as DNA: TGTGCCAGTAGCTTCGGGACTAGCGGGGGAACCTACGAGCAGTACTTC. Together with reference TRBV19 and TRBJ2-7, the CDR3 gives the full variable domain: DGGITQSPKYLFRKEGQNVTLSCEQNLNHDAMYWYRQDPGQGLRLIYYSQIVNDFQKGDIAEGYSVSREKKESFPLTVTSAQKNPTAFYLCASSFGTSGGTYEQYFGPGTRLTVT.

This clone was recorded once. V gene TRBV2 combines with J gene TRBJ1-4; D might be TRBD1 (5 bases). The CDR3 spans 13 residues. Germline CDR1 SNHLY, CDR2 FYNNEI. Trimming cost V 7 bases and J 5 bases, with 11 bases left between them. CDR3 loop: CASIRKGNEKLFF. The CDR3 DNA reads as TGTGCCAGCATAAGGAAGGGGAATGAAAAACTGTTTTTT. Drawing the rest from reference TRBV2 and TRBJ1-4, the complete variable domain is EPEVTQTPSHQVTQMGQEVILRCVPISNHLYFYWYRQILGQKVEFLVSFYNNEISEKSEIFDDQFSVERPDGSNFTLKIRSTKLEDSAMYFCASIRKGNEKLFFGSGTQLSVL.